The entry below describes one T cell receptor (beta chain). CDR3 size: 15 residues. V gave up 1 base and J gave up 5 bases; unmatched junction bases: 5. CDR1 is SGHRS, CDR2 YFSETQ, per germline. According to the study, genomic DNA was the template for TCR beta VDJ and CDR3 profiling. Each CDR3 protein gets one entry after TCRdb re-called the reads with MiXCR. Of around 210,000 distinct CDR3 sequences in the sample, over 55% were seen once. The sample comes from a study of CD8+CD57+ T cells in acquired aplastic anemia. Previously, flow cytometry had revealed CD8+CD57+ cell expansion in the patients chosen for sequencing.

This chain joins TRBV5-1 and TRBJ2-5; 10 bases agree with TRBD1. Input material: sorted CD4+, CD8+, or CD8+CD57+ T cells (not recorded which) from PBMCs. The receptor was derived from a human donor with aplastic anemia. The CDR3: CASSLSGTGAETQYF. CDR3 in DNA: TGCGCCAGCAGCTTGTCGGGGACAGGGGCCGAGACCCAGTACTTC.